This TCR beta chain comes out of a study of T cell responses to AZD1222 COVID-19 vaccine. Study summary: Doses given second, at about 4 or about 12 weeks, were pooled.

Study conclusions and caveats: Donors were largely white British and mainly female; clonal diversity was possibly underestimated. Repertoire collection took place solely once the T cell response had peaked.

About this clone itself: Its antigen is not known.

J lost 1 base, V lost 2 bases, and 3 bases had no gene match. The CDR3 has 16 residues. The germline V gene encodes CDR1 LNHNV and CDR2 YYDKDF (reference sequence). Using immunoSEQ multiplex PCR, the repertoire was profiled, and TCRdb retains in-frame clones only, with some absent. The repertoire has around 77,000 clones, around 87% of them found once; the top ten carry less than 25%. The source material was peripheral blood, sampled on day 0 of AZD1222 vaccination. The chain carries TRBV15 and TRBJ2-3; 10 bases map to TRBD2. This sequence was found in an adult in good health. DNA for the CDR3: TGTGCCACCAGCAGACTAGCGGGGGTCGGCACAGATACGCAGTATTTT. Translating gives CATSRLAGVGTDTQYF.